These T cell receptor beta chains were read from a single sample in a study of shared clonotypes between healthy human individuals. Some clones are missing from TCRdb's copy, which holds only in-frame ones; the method was immunoSEQ multiplex PCR. The profile shows hundreds of thousands of clones, more than 95% of them singletons. Sequenced input: naive CD4+ T cells sorted from blood. Source of these receptors: a woman in her 30s in good health. CDR3s include the opening cysteine and the closing phenylalanine or tryptophan. D genes are given only for firm matches. Only part of the rows carry a size: once, few, many, or a class if the clone is expanded.

v_gene	d_gene	abundance	j_gene	CDR3aa	CDR3nt
TRBV7-3	TRBD1	-	TRBJ2-1	CASSQGTGSINEQFF	TGTGCCAGCAGTCAAGGGACAGGGTCTATAAATGAGCAGTTCTTC
TRBV28	-	-	TRBJ1-4	CASMRTTNEKLFF	TGTGCCAGCATGAGGACAACTAATGAAAAACTGTTTTTT
TRBV28	-	-	TRBJ1-1	CASSSTGTPVTEAFF	TGTGCCAGCAGCTCCACCGGGACACCTGTCACTGAAGCTTTCTTT
TRBV6-1	-	-	TRBJ2-4	CASSGPETIAKNIQYF	TGTGCCAGCAGTGGACCTGAAACAATAGCCAAAAACATTCAGTACTTC
TRBV6-5	TRBD1	-	TRBJ2-2	CASSYKGQGWIGELFF	TGTGCCAGCAGTTACAAGGGACAGGGGTGGATCGGGGAGCTGTTTTTT
TRBV28	-	once	TRBJ2-1	CASSSLPGTLSYNEQFF	TGTGCCAGCAGTTCCCTCCCAGGGACCCTCTCCTACAATGAGCAGTTCTTC
TRBV28	TRBD2	-	TRBJ2-5	CASGLAGLLGETQYF	TGTGCCAGCGGGCTAGCGGGATTATTGGGAGAGACCCAGTACTTC
TRBV19	TRBD1	-	TRBJ1-5	CASSTDRASNQPQHF	TGTGCCAGTAGTACTGACAGGGCTAGCAATCAGCCCCAGCATTTT
TRBV23-1	-	-	TRBJ1-6	CASSPYKYSPLHF	TGCGCCAGCAGTCCATACAAATATTCACCCCTCCACTTT
TRBV5-6	-	-	TRBJ2-5	CASSLPAQETQYF	TGTGCCAGCAGCTTACCAGCTCAAGAGACCCAGTACTTC
TRBV5-1	-	once	TRBJ1-4	CASSLLSPREDEKLFF	TGCGCCAGCAGCCTCCTGTCCCCGAGGGAAGATGAAAAACTGTTTTTT
TRBV29-1	-	-	TRBJ2-1	CSAEGGSVYNEQFF	TGCAGCGCCGAGGGTGGCTCCGTATACAATGAGCAGTTCTTC
TRBV30	-	-	TRBJ1-2	CAWTLQEDYGYTF	TGTGCCTGGACTTTGCAAGAAGACTATGGCTACACCTTC
TRBV2	TRBD1	-	TRBJ2-7	CASGQGSTQYF	TGTGCCAGCGGACAGGGGTCGACTCAGTACTTC
TRBV6-6	-	-	TRBJ2-7	CASRSLYEQYF	TGTGCCAGCAGATCCTTGTACGAGCAGTACTTC
TRBV9	TRBD1	few	TRBJ2-2	CASSVVGTVIGELFF	TGTGCCAGCAGCGTAGTGGGGACAGTGATCGGGGAGCTGTTTTTT
TRBV5-1	-	once	TRBJ2-1	CASASGRNEQFF	TGCGCCAGCGCAAGCGGGCGCAATGAGCAGTTCTTC
TRBV19	-	once	TRBJ1-3	CASSNRGVSGNTIYF	TGTGCCAGTAGTAACCGGGGGGTCTCTGGAAACACCATATATTTT
TRBV4-2	TRBD2	-	TRBJ2-7	CASSVRLAEEPYEQYF	TGTGCCAGCAGCGTCCGACTAGCGGAGGAGCCCTACGAGCAGTACTTC
TRBV6-8	-	once	TRBJ2-1	CASSYSTTGYNEQFF	TGTGCCAGCAGTTACTCCACTACAGGATACAATGAGCAGTTCTTC
TRBV7-2	-	-	TRBJ1-2	CASSLGTTYGYTF	TGTGCCAGCAGCTTAGGTACAACCTATGGCTACACCTTC
TRBV7-9	TRBD2	-	TRBJ2-2	CASNDLAGTGELFF	TGTGCCAGCAACGACCTAGCGGGGACCGGGGAGCTGTTTTTT
TRBV18	-	-	TRBJ1-4	CASSKGLGSEKLFF	TGTGCCAGCTCAAAAGGGCTGGGTTCCGAAAAACTGTTTTTT
TRBV7-8	-	-	TRBJ2-5	CASSFPDLETQYF	TGTGCCAGCAGCTTTCCGGACCTGGAGACCCAGTACTTC
TRBV11-2	-	-	TRBJ1-2	CASSLAVLTDYGYTF	TGTGCCAGCAGCTTAGCCGTACTGACGGATTATGGCTACACCTTC
TRBV18	-	-	TRBJ2-1	CASSLGADSYNEQFF	TGTGCCAGCTCACTCGGAGCTGACTCCTACAATGAGCAGTTCTTC
TRBV6-6	-	-	TRBJ2-7	CASSYSKGFYEQYF	TGTGCCAGCAGTTACTCGAAGGGATTCTACGAGCAGTACTTC
TRBV19	TRBD2	-	TRBJ2-7	CASSMEAGGPYEQYF	TGTGCCAGTAGTATGGAAGCGGGAGGACCCTACGAGCAGTACTTC
TRBV4-1	-	-	TRBJ2-1	CASSQASQGAMAGAYNEQFF	TGCGCCAGCAGCCAAGCGTCTCAGGGGGCGATGGCGGGAGCTTACAATGAGCAGTTCTTC
TRBV5-6	TRBD2	-	TRBJ2-1	CASSFTSGSSYNEQFF	TGTGCCAGCAGCTTCACTAGCGGGAGTTCCTACAATGAGCAGTTCTTC
TRBV7-2	TRBD2	-	TRBJ2-2	CASSFSGSEYTGELFF	TGTGCCAGCAGCTTCAGCGGGAGTGAATACACCGGGGAGCTGTTTTTT
TRBV10-3	TRBD1	-	TRBJ2-2	CAIKPGTGVETGELFF	TGTGCCATCAAACCCGGTACAGGGGTAGAGACCGGGGAGCTGTTTTTT